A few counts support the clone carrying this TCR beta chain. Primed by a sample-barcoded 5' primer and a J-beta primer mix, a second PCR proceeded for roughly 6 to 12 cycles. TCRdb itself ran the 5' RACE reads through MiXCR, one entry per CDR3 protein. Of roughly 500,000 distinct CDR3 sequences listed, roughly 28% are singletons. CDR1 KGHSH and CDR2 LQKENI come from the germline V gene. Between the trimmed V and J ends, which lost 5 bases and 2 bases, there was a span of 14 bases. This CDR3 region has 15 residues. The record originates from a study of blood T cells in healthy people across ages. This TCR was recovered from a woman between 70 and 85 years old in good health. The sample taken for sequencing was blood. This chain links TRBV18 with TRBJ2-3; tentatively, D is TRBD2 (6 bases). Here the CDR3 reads CASSTRGGPTDTQYF. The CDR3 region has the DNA TGTGCCAGCTCAACCCGGGGAGGCCCCACAGATACGCAGTATTTT.